The next 6 T cell receptor beta chains were all read from a single sample in a study of beta chain features in type 1 diabetes. The study reverse transcribed the entire isolated RNA, so it sequenced expressed TCRB transcripts. Sequencing used immunoSEQ multiplex PCR; TCRdb keeps in-frame clones, though not all of them. Among nearly 250,000 clones, about 14% were seen once, and the ten largest hold 0.025% to 0.03%. What was sequenced was naive CD4+ T cells from blood. The receptors derive from a woman in her forties in good health.

This clone was counted a few times. The V and J genes are TRBV9 and TRBJ1-1; weak D call: TRBD1 (6 bases). Deletions cut 0 bases from V and 1 base from J, with 10 bases between. Germline V gives CDR1 SGDLS, CDR2 YYNGEE. The CDR3 spans 15 residues. The CDR3 bases are TGTGCCAGCAGCGTAGCGGCAGGGGCGAACACTGAAGCTTTCTTT. This codes for CASSVAAGANTEAFF.

The sample holds a few counts of this clone. This sequence joins TRBV5-1 and TRBJ2-7, with D perhaps matching TRBD1 (5 bases). The CDR3 has 15 amino acids. V dropped 0 bases and J dropped 3 bases, with 13 bases sitting between them. Germline CDR1 reads SGHRS; CDR2 reads YFSETQ. Here the CDR3 reads CASSLAAGLLYEQYF. The CDR3 DNA is TGCGCCAGCAGCTTGGCCGCAGGGTTGCTCTACGAGCAGTACTTC.

The genes are TRBV25-1 and TRBJ1-4; tentatively, D is TRBD1 (6 bases). V shed 5 bases and J shed 7 bases, with 14 bases lying between them. The CDR3 runs to 14 residues. The germline V gene has CDR1 MGHDK and CDR2 SYGVNS. CDR3 loop: CASSPGGPGEKLFF. Written as DNA, the CDR3 is TGTGCCAGCAGTCCCGGGGGGCCCGGTGAAAAACTGTTTTTT.

J is TRBJ2-7 and V is TRBV15; no definite D call. In germline, CDR1 is LNHNV, CDR2 YYDKDF (reference sequence). Trimming took off 0 bases at V and 0 bases at J, with 12 bases between the two ends. This CDR3 has 16 amino acids. The CDR3 spells CATSRDVTASSYEQYF. In DNA, the CDR3 is TGTGCCACCAGCAGAGATGTAACGGCTAGCTCCTACGAGCAGTACTTC.

This clone has a handful of counts. A junction boundary mismatches the germline segment, possibly from a read error. The chain couples TRBV7-7 to TRBJ2-5, with 9 bases that match TRBD2. This CDR3 comprises 15 residues. Germline-derived CDR1 and CDR2 are SSHAT and FNYEAQ (reference sequence). The CDR3 here is CASSLGTSFVETQYF. CDR3 nucleotide sequence: TGTGCTAGCAGCTTAGGGACTAGCTTTGTCGAGACCCAGTACTTC.

The table lists this clone with a few counts. The chain joins TRBV5-1 to TRBJ1-1; tentative D call: TRBD1 (6 bases). Germline V CDR1 and CDR2: SGHRS, YFSETQ. This CDR3 spans 15 amino acids. V dropped 0 bases and J dropped 7 bases, with 16 bases sitting between them. For the CDR3, the DNA is TGCGCCAGCAGCTTGGACCGGCCGGACAGAGATGAAGCTTTCTTT. The encoded protein is CASSLDRPDRDEAFF.